The clone carrying this T cell receptor beta chain was observed many times. This CDR3 spans 16 amino acids. V lost 0 bases, J lost 5 bases, and 6 bases stayed unmatched. From germline, CDR1 is DFQATT and CDR2 SNEGSKA (reference sequence). The data originate from a study of early T cells in non-severe SARS-CoV-2 infection. TCRdb used MiXCR to reprocess the 5' RACE reads, holding one entry per CDR3 protein. The table has roughly 58,000 distinct CDR3 sequences, 5.5% to 7.5% seen once. This sequence was found in an adult who was a healthcare worker with PCR-confirmed SARS-CoV-2 infection or an uninfected control (not recorded which). The sample consisted of whole blood. The chain combines TRBV20-1 with TRBJ2-1, with TRBD2 identical over 11 bases. CDR3 sequence (DNA): TGCAGTGCTAGAGACCCGACTAGCGGGGAGAACAATGAGCAGTTCTTC. Encoded protein: CSARDPTSGENNEQFF.